This TCR beta chain was recorded in a study of somatic mutations in cytotoxic T cells in rheumatoid arthritis. For the study at large: Patient blood, which was peripheral blood collected as 30 ml EDTA, was drawn right after diagnosis and before any treatment started.

Per the authors' pipeline: Published virus-specific TCRB sequences found rare matches among patient CD8+ clones larger than 1%. Assay used: immunoSEQ multiplex PCR; TCRdb lists only in-frame clones, some missing. Clone size and V and J calls were adopted from that table, with D and trimming inferred from the DNA. The data contain some 16,000 clones, about four fifths of them seen just once; the ten biggest clones take up 22%. After CD4+ and CD8+ cells were isolated by positive magnetic bead selection, their purity was checked by flow cytometry. Germline CDR1 reads SQVTM; CDR2 reads ANQGSEA. Trimming left V 0 bases short and J 4 bases short, with 7 bases between. The CDR3 spans 12 residues.

J is TRBJ2-7 and V is TRBV29-1; D possibly uses TRBD1 or TRBD2 (5 bases each). Sequenced input: CD8+ T cells sorted from blood. This TCR was sampled from an adult with rheumatoid arthritis. The CDR3, as DNA: TGCAGCGTTGAAGACAGGGAGTACGAGCAGTACTTC. The encoded protein is CSVEDREYEQYF.